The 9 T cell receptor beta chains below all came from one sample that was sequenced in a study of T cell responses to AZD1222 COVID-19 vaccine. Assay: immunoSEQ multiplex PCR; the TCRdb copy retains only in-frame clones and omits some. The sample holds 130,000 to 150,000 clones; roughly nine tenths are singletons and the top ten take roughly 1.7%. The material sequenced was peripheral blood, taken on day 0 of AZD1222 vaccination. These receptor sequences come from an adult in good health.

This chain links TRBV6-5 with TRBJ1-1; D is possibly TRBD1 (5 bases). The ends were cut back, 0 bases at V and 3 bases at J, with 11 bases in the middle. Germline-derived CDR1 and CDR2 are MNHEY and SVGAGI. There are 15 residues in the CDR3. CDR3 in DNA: TGTGCCAGCAGTTACTCTACGGGGGTTTACACTGAAGCTTTCTTT. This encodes CASSYSTGVYTEAFF.

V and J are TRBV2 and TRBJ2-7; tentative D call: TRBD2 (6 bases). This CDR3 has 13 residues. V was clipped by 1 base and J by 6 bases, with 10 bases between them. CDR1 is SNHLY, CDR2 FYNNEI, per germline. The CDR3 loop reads CASSEGGLREQYF. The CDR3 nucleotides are TGTGCCAGCAGTGAAGGGGGACTCCGCGAGCAGTACTTC.

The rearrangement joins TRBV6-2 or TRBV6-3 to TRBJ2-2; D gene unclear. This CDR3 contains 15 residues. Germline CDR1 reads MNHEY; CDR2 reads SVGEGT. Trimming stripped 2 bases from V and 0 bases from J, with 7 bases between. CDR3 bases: TGTGCCAGCAGTTACCGGGTCTCGAACACCGGGGAGCTGTTTTTT. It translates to CASSYRVSNTGELFF.

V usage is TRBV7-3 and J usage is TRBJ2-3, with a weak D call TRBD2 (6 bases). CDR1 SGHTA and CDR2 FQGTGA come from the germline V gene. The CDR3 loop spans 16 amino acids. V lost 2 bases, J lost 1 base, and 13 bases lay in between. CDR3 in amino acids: CASSLQSSAGTDTQYF. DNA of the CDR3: TGTGCCAGCAGCTTACAGTCTAGCGCGGGCACAGATACGCAGTATTTT. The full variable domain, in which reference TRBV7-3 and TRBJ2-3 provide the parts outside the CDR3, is GAGVSQTPSNKVTEKGKYVELRCDPISGHTALYWYRQSLGQGPEFLIYFQGTGAADDSGLPNDRFFAVRPEGSVSTLKIQRTERGDSAVYLCASSLQSSAGTDTQYFGPGTRLTVL.

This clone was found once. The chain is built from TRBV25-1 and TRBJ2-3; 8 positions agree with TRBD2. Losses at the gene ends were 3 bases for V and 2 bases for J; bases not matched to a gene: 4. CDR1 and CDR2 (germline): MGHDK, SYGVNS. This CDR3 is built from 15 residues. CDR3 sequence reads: CASSDYGGDTDTQYF. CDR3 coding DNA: TGTGCCAGCAGTGACTACGGGGGGGACACAGATACGCAGTATTTT. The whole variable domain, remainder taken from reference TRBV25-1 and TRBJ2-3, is EADIYQTPRYLVIGTGKKITLECSQTMGHDKMYWYQQDPGMELHLIHYSYGVNSTEKGDLSSESTVSRIRTEHFPLTLESARPSHTSQYLCASSDYGGDTDTQYFGPGTRLTVL.

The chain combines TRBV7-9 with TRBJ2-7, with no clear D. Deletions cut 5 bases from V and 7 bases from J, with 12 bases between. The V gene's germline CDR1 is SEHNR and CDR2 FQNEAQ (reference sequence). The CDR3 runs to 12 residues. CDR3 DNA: TGTGCCAGCAGCCCGCGCGGTAGGGAGCAGTACTTC. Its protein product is CASSPRGREQYF.

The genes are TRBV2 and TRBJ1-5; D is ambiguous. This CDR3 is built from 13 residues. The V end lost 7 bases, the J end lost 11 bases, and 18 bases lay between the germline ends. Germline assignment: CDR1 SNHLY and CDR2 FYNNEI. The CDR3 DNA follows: TGTGCCAGCACTGGCGGGTCACTGGGAGCCCAGCATTTT. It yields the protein CASTGGSLGAQHF. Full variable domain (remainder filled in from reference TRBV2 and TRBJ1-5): EPEVTQTPSHQVTQMGQEVILRCVPISNHLYFYWYRQILGQKVEFLVSFYNNEISEKSEIFDDQFSVERPDGSNFTLKIRSTKLEDSAMYFCASTGGSLGAQHFGDGTRLSIL.

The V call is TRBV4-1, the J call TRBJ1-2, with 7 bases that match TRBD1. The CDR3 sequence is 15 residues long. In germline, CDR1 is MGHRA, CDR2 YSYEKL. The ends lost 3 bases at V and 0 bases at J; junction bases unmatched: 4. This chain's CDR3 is CASSHPGQPNYGYTF. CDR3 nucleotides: TGCGCCAGCAGCCACCCGGGACAGCCTAACTATGGCTACACCTTC.

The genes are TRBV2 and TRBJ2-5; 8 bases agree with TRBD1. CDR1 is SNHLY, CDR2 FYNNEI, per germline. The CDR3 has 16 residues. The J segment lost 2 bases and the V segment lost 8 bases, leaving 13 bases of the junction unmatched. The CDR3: CASGVQRGTGQETQYF. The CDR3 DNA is TGTGCCAGCGGGGTTCAACGCGGGACAGGTCAAGAGACCCAGTACTTC.